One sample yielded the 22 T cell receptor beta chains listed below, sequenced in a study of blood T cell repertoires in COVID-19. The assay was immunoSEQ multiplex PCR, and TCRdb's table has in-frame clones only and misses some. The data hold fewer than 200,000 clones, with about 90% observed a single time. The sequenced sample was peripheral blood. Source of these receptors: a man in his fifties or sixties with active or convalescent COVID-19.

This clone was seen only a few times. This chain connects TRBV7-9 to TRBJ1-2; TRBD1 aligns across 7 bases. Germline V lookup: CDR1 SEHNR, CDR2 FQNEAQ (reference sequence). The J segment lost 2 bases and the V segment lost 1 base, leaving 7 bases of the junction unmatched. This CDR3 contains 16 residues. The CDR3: CASSLGPDRANYGYTF. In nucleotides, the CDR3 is TGTGCCAGCAGCTTAGGACCCGACAGGGCAAACTATGGCTACACCTTC.

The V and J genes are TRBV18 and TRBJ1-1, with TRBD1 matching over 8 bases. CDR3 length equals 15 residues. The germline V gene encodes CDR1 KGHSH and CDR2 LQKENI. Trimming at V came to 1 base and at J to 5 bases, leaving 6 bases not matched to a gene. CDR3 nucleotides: TGTGCCAGCTCACCACTGAAGACAGGGGTGACTGAAGCTTTCTTT. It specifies CASSPLKTGVTEAFF.

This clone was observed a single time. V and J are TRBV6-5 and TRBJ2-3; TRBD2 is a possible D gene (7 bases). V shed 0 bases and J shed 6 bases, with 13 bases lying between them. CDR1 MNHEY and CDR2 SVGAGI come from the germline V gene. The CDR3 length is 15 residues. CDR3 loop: CASSYSKGGLDTQYF. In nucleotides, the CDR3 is TGTGCCAGCAGTTACTCGAAGGGGGGGCTTGATACGCAGTATTTT.

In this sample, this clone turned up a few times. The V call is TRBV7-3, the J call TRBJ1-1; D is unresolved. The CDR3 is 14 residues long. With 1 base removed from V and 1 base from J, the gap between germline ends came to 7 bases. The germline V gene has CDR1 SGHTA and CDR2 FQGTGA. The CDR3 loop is CASSLIGENTEAFF. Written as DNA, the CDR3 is TGTGCCAGCAGCTTAATTGGAGAGAACACTGAAGCTTTCTTT.

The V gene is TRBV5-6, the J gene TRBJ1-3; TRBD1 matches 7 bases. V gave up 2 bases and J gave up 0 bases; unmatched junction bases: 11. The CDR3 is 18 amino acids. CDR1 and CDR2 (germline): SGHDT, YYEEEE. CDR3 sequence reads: CASSFSDRPPHSGNTIYF. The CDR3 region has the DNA TGTGCCAGCAGCTTCTCGGACAGGCCTCCCCACTCTGGAAACACCATATATTTT.

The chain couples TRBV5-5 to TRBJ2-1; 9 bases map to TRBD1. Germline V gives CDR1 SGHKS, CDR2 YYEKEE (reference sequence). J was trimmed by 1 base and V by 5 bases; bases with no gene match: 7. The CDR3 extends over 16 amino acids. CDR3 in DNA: TGTGCCAGCAGACTGGACAGGGGTCGTTCCTACAATGAGCAGTTCTTC. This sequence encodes CASRLDRGRSYNEQFF.

CDR3 sequence reads: CATELGGQGASDTQYF. As DNA, the CDR3 is TGTGCCACGGAGCTCGGGGGACAGGGGGCATCAGATACGCAGTATTTT. The rearrangement joins TRBV10-3 to TRBJ2-3; 12 positions match TRBD1. This CDR3 region has 16 residues. CDR1 is ENHRY, CDR2 SYGVKD, per germline. The V and J ends lost 10 bases and 4 bases, in that order; junction bases with no gene match: 12.

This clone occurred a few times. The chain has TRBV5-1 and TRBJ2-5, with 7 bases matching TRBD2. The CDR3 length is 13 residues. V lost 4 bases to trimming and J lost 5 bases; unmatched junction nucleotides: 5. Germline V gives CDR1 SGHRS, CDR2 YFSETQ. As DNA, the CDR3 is TGCGCCAGCAGCCCGGCGCGGGGGGAGACCCAGTACTTC. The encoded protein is CASSPARGETQYF.

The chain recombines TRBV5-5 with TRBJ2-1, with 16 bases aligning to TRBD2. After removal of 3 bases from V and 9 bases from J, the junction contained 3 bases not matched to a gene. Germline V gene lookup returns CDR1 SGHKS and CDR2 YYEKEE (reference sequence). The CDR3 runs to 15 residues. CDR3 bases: TGTGCCAGCAGCTGGGGACTAGCGGGAGGGGCTGAGCAGTTCTTC. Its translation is CASSWGLAGGAEQFF.

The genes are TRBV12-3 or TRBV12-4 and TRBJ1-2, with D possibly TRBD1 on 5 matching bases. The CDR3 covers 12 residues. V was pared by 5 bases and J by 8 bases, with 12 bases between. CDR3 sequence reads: CASSRDSGGYTF. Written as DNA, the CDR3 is TGTGCCAGCAGTCGGGACTCTGGAGGCTACACCTTC.

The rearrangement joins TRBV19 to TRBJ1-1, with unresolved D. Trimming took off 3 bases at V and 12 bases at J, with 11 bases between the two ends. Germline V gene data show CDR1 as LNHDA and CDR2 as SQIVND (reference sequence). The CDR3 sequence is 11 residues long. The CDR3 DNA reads TGTGCCAGTAGTATCGGGTCGGGAACTTTCTTT. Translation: CASSIGSGTFF.

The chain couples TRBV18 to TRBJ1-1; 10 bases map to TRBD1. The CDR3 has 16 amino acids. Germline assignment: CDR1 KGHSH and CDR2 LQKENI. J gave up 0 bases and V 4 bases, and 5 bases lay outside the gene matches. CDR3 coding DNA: TGTGCCAGCTCACGGGACAGGGGTCGGGTGAACACTGAAGCTTTCTTT. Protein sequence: CASSRDRGRVNTEAFF.

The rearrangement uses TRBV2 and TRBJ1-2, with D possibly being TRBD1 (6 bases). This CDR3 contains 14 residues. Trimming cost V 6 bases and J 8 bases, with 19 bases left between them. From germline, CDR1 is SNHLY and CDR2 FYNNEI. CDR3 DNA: TGTGCCAGCAGGGCACAGGGCGTCTCTCACGGCTACACCTTC. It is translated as CASRAQGVSHGYTF.

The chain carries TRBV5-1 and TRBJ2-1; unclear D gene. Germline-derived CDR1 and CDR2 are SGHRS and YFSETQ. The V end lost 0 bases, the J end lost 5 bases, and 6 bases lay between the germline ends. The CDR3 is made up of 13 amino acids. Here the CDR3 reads CASSLVTDNEQFF. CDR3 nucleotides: TGCGCCAGCAGCTTGGTTACAGACAATGAGCAGTTCTTC.

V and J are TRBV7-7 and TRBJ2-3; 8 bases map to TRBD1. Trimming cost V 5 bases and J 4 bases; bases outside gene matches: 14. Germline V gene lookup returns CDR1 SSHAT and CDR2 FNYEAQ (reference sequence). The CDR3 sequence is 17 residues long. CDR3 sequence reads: CASSPNVDRGAADTQYF. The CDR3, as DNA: TGTGCCAGCAGCCCAAACGTTGACAGGGGAGCCGCAGATACGCAGTATTTT. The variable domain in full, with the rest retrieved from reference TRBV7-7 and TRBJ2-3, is GAGVSQSPRYKVTKRGQDVTLRCDPISSHATLYWYQQALGQGPEFLTYFNYEAQPDKSGLPSDRFSAERPEGSISTLTIQRTEQRDSAMYRCASSPNVDRGAADTQYFGPGTRLTVL.

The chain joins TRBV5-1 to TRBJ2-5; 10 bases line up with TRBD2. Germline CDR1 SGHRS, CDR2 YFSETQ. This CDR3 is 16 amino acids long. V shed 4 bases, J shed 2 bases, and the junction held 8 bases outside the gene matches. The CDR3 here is CASSPGAGGRQETQYF. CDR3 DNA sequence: TGCGCCAGCAGCCCTGGAGCGGGGGGGCGGCAAGAGACCCAGTACTTC.

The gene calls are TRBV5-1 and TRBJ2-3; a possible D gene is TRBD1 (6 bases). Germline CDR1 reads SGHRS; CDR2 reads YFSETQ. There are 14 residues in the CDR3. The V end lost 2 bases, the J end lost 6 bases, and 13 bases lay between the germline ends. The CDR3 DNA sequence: TGCGCCAGCAGCTTTACCGGACAGTCGGATACGCAGTATTTT. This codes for CASSFTGQSDTQYF. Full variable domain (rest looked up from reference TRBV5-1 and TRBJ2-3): KAGVTQTPRYLIKTRGQQVTLSCSPISGHRSVSWYQQTPGQGLQFLFEYFSETQRNKGNFPGRFSGRQFSNSRSEMNVSTLELGDSALYLCASSFTGQSDTQYFGPGTRLTVL.

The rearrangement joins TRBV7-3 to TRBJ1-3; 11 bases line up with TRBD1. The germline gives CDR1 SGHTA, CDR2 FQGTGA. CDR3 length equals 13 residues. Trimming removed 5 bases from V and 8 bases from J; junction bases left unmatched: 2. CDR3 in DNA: TGTGCCAGCAGCCCGGGACAGGGGGACACCATATATTTT. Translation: CASSPGQGDTIYF. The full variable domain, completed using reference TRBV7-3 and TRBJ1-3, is GAGVSQTPSNKVTEKGKYVELRCDPISGHTALYWYRQSLGQGPEFLIYFQGTGAADDSGLPNDRFFAVRPEGSVSTLKIQRTERGDSAVYLCASSPGQGDTIYFGEGSWLTVV.

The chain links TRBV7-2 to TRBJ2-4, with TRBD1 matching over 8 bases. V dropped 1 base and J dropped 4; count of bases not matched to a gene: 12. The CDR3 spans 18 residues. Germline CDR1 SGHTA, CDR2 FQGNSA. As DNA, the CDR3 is TGTGCCAGCAGCTTAGTTTCGTTTTTGGACAGGGCTAAAAACATTCAGTACTTC. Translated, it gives CASSLVSFLDRAKNIQYF.

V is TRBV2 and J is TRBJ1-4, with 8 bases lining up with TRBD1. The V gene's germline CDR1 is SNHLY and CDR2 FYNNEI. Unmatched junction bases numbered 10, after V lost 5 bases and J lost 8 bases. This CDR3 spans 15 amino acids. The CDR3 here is CASSSQVSGGEKLFF. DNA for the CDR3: TGTGCCAGCAGTTCCCAGGTGTCAGGGGGCGAAAAACTGTTTTTT.

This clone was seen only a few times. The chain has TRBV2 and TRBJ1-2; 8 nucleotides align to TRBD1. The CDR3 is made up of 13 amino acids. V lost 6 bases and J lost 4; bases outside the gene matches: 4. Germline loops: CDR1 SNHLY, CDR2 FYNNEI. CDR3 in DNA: TGTGCCAGCAGCCAGGACAGGGTCTATGGCTACACCTTC. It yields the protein CASSQDRVYGYTF.

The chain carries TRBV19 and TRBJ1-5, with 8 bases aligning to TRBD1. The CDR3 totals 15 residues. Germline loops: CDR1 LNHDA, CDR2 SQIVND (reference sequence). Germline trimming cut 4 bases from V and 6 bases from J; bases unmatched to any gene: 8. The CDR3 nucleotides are TGTGCCAGTAGTACTTCAGGGGGCGGAGGTCAGCCCCAGCATTTT. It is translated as CASSTSGGGGQPQHF.